This T cell receptor beta chain was identified during a study of cytomegalovirus exposure and HLA in healthy donors. Findings and limits, study-wide: Later analysis identified a missense DCLRE1C variant that was linked to TCR beta V- and J-gene trimming.

The V end lost 1 base, the J end lost 2 bases, and 12 bases lay between the germline ends. The CDR3 consists of 14 residues. Per germline, CDR1 GTSNPN and CDR2 SVGIG (reference sequence). Note on this clone: The antigen is not known.

This PCR relied on a set of 60 Vbeta primers and 13 Jbeta primers. The method was immunoSEQ multiplex PCR; TCRdb's version includes in-frame clones alone and lacks a portion of them. The sample lists 140,000 to 150,000 clones; around four fifths were seen once. Material for sequencing was PBMCs. The chain links TRBV30 to TRBJ2-7; D might be TRBD2 (6 bases). This receptor was identified in a woman aged 55-70 years in good health and CMV-seropositive. The CDR3 spells CAWSGAGNPYEQYF. CDR3 sequence (DNA): TGTGCCTGGAGTGGGGCGGGAAACCCCTACGAGCAGTACTTC.